The TCR beta chain described here comes from a study of spatial heterogeneity in lung cancer. One entry per CDR3 protein results from TCRdb running MiXCR on the 5' RACE reads. This sample carries 9,500 to 12,000 distinct CDR3 sequences, 5.5% to 7.5% of them seen once, and the ten largest clones take over 25%. Documented time point: sample taken at primary tumor resection. Germline values: CDR1 MDHEN, CDR2 SYDVKM. CDR3 length: 13 residues. The junction had 9 bases not matched to a gene; V was cut back by 11 bases and J by 5 bases. This clonotype was recorded a few times. V usage is TRBV28 and J usage is TRBJ1-1; 9 nucleotides agree with TRBD1. This clonotype was sampled from a male donor with early-stage non-small cell lung cancer. The starting material was PBMCs, obtained at surgery. CDR3 in DNA: TGTGCCGGCACAGGGGGCTCGGGTACTGAAGCTTTCTTT. Encoded protein: CAGTGGSGTEAFF.